This T cell receptor beta chain appears in the sequencing data of a study of cytomegalovirus exposure and HLA in healthy donors. The overall study: Earlier, 150 million to 200 million T cells were analyzed, and about 120 million unique TCR beta sequences were found among them.

The CDR3 has 17 amino acids. V lost 0 bases to trimming and J lost 3 bases; unmatched junction nucleotides: 10. Turning to this clone: Its antigen is currently unknown.

Study-level results: A later analysis linked a missense variant in DCLRE1C to the trimming of TCR beta V and J genes. In a later analysis, parvovirus B19, influenza, CMV and Epstein-Barr virus appeared linked to several top co-occurrence clusters.

The study ran its PCR with 60 Vbeta and 13 Jbeta primers. TCRdb keeps only in-frame clones here, not all; method: immunoSEQ multiplex PCR. Here the sample spans 140,000 or so clones, about 72% being singletons. The sequence was collected from a middle-aged man in good health and CMV-seronegative. Sequencing was performed on PBMCs. V is TRBV23-1 and J is TRBJ1-1; 7 nucleotides agree with TRBD1. Being an ORF, TRBV23-1 has a function that is uncertain. The CDR3 coding sequence is TGCGCCAGCAGTCAATCGTCATTGAGGGGGCCCGACACTGAAGCTTTCTTT. Translated: CASSQSSLRGPDTEAFF.